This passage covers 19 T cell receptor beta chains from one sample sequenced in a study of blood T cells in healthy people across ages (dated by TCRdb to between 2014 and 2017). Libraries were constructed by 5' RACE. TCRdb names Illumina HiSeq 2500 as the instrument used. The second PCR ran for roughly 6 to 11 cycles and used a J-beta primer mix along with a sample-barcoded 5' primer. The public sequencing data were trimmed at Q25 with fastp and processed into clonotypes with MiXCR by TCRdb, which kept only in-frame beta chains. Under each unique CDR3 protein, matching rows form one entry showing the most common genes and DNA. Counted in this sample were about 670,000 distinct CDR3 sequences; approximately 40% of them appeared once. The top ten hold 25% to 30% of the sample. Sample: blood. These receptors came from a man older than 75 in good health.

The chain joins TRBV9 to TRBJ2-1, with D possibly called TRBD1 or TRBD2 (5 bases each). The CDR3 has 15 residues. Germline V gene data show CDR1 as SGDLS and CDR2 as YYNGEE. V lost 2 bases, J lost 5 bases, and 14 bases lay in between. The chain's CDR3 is CASSVSGGRDNEQFF. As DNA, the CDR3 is TGTGCCAGCAGCGTCAGTGGGGGACGGGACAATGAGCAGTTCTTC.

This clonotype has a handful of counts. Written as DNA, the CDR3 is TGTGCCATCAGTGATTCCGGAGCCGGAGGGACTGAAGCTTTCTTT. Amino acid sequence: CAISDSGAGGTEAFF. The V and J genes are TRBV10-3 and TRBJ1-1; D is unclear. Trimming stripped 3 bases from V and 5 bases from J, with 16 bases between. The CDR3 spans 15 residues. Per germline, CDR1 ENHRY and CDR2 SYGVKD.

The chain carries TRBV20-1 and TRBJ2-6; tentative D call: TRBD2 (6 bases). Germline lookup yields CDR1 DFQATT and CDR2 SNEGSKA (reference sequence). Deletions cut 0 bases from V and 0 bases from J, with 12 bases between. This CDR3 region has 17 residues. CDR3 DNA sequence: TGCAGTGCTAGAGAGGGGCGGGGAGACTCTGGGGCCAACGTCCTGACTTTC. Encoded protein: CSAREGRGDSGANVLTF.

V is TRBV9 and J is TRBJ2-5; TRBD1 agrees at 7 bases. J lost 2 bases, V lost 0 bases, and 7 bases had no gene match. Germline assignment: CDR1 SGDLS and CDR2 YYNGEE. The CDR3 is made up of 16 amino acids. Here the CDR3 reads CASSVASGTVQETQYF. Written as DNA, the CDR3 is TGTGCCAGCAGCGTAGCGTCGGGGACAGTTCAAGAGACCCAGTACTTC. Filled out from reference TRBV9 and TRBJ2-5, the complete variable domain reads DSGVTQTPKHLITATGQRVTLRCSPRSGDLSVYWYQQSLDQGLQFLIQYYNGEERAKGNILERFSAQQFPDLHSELNLSSLELGDSALYFCASSVASGTVQETQYFGPGTRLLVL.

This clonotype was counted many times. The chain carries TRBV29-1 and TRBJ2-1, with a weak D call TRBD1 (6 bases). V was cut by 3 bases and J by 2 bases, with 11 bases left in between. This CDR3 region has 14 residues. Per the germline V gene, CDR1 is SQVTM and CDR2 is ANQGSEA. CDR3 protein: CSVDLRGTYNEQFF. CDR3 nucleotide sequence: TGCAGCGTTGACCTCAGGGGAACCTACAATGAGCAGTTCTTC.

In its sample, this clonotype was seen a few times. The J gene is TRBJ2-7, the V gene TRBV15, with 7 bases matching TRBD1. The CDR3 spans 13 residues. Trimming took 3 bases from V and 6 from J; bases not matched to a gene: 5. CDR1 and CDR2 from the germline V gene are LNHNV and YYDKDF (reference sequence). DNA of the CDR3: TGTGCCACCAGCAGCACAGGGGTGGGCGAGCAGTACTTC. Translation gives CATSSTGVGEQYF.

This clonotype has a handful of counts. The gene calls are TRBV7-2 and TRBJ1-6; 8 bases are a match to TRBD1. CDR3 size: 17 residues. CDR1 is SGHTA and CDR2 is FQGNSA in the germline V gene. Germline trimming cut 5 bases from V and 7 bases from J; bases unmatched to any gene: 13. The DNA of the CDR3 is TGTGCCAGCAGCCCCTTCCAGGGGGCGGGGGGGAATTCACCCCTCCACTTT. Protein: CASSPFQGAGGNSPLHF.

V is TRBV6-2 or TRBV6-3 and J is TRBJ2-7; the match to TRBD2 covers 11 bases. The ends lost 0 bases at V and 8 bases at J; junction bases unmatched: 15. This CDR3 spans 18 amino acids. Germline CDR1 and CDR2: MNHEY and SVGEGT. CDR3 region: CASSYSGGGTSGSYKQYF. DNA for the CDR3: TGTGCCAGCAGTTACTCGGGGGGTGGCACTAGCGGGAGTTACAAGCAGTACTTC.

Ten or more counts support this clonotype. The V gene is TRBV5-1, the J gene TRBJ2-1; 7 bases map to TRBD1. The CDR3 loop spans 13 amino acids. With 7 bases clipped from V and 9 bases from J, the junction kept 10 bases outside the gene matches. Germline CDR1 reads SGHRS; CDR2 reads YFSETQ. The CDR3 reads CASRKQGWGEQFF. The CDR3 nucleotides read TGCGCCAGCCGAAAACAGGGGTGGGGTGAGCAGTTCTTC. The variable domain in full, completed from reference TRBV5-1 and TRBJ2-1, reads KAGVTQTPRYLIKTRGQQVTLSCSPISGHRSVSWYQQTPGQGLQFLFEYFSETQRNKGNFPGRFSGRQFSNSRSEMNVSTLELGDSALYLCASRKQGWGEQFFGPGTRLTVL.

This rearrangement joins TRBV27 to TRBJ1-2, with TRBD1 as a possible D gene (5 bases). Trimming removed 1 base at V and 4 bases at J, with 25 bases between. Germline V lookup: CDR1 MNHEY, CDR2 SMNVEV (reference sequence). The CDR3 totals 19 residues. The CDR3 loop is CASSLYMGTGTGRPYGYTF. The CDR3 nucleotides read TGTGCCAGCAGTTTATATATGGGGACCGGTACTGGTCGTCCCTATGGCTACACCTTC.

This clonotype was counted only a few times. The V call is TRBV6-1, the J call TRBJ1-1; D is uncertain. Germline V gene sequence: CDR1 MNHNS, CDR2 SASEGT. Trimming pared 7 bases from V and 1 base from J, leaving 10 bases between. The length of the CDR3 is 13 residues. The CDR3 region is CASKRYENTEAFF. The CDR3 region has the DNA TGTGCCAGCAAGAGGTACGAGAACACTGAAGCTTTCTTT.

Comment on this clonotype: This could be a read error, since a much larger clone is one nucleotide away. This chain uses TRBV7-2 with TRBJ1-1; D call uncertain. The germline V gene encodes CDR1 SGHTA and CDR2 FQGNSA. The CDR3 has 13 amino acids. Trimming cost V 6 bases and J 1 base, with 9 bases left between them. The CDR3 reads CASRPRRNTEAFF. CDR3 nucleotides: TGTGCCAGCAGACCAAGGCGGAACACTGAAGCTTTCTTT.

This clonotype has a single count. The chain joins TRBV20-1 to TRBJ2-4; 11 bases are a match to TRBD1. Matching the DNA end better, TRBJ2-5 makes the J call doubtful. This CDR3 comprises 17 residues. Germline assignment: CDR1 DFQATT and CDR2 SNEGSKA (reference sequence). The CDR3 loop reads CSARTTLGQGGSETQYF. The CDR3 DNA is TGCAGTGCTAGAACAACATTGGGACAGGGGGGGTCAGAGACCCAGTACTTC.

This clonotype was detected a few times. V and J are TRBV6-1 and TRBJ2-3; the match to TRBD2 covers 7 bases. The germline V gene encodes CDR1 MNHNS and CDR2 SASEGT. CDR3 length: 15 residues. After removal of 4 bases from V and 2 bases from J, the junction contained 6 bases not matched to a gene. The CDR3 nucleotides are TGTGCCAGCAGTGCTGCGGGGGTGAACACAGATACGCAGTATTTT. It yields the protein CASSAAGVNTDTQYF.

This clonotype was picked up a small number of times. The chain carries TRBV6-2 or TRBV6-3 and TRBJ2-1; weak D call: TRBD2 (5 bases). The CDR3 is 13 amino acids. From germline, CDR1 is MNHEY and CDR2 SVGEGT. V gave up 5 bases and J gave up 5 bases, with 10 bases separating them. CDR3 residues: CASSDGLHNEQFF. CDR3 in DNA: TGTGCCAGCAGTGACGGACTGCACAATGAGCAGTTCTTC.

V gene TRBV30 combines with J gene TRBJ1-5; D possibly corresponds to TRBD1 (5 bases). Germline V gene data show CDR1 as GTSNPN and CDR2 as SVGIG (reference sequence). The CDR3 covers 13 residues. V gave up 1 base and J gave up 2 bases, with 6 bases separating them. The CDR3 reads CAWSGGGNQPQHF. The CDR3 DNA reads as TGTGCCTGGAGTGGGGGGGGCAATCAGCCCCAGCATTTT.

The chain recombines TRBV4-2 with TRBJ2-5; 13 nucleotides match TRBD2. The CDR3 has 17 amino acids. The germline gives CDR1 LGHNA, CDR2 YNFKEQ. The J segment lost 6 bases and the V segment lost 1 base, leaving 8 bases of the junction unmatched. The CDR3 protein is CASSQGLAGGQGKTQYF. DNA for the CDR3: TGTGCCAGCAGCCAAGGACTAGCGGGGGGCCAGGGGAAGACCCAGTACTTC.

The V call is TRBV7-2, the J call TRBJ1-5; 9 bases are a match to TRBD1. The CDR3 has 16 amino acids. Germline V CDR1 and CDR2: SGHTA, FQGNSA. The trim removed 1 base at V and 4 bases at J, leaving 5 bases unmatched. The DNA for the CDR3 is TGTGCCAGCAGCTTAGGAGACAGGGGGGGGAATCAGCCCCAGCATTTT. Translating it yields CASSLGDRGGNQPQHF.

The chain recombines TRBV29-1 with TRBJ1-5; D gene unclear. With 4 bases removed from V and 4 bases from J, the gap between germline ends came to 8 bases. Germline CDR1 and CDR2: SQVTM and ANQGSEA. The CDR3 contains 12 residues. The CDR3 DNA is TGCAGCGTTGCAATGGGAAATCAGCCCCAGCATTTT. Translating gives CSVAMGNQPQHF.